This T cell receptor (beta chain) was observed in a study of CD8 T cells in ankylosing spondylitis. Overall study results and limits: Significant enrichment of disease-linked clones was reportedly seen in matched ankylosing spondylitis synovial fluid. Among TCR beta sequences, a motif of several highly homologous variants appeared characteristic of ankylosing spondylitis blood. A subset of motif variants has previously been described in the synovial fluid and blood of reactive arthritis. Disease-linked clones bore a CD8+ phenotype and were relatively rare in peripheral blood.

Making use of molecular barcodes, quantitative 5'-RACE generated TCR beta libraries. MiXCR, run by TCRdb on the 5' RACE reads, gives a single entry per CDR3 protein. In the table there are 750,000 to 850,000 distinct CDR3 sequences, 10% to 15% of which are singletons. Notes on this clonotype: Its antigen is unidentified.

This sequence was found in a male donor with ankylosing spondylitis. Sequencing used blood, either unsorted or a sorted T cell fraction (not recorded which).

The CDR3 bases are TGTGCCAGCAGTTTTGGGACTATCGAAGAGACCCAGTACTTC. This codes for CASSFGTIEETQYF. This chain connects TRBV12-3 or TRBV12-4 to TRBJ2-5; 7 positions match TRBD2. The CDR3 is made up of 14 amino acids. The trim removed 3 bases at V and 3 bases at J, leaving 4 bases unmatched.